This T cell receptor beta chain is drawn from a study of blood T cell repertoires in COVID-19. Study background: The United States, Italy and Spain supplied acute and convalescent COVID-19 samples. T cells, B-cell-depleted T cells, or PBMCs provided the cDNA or gDNA that served as material.

The germline V gene has CDR1 LGHNA and CDR2 YNFKEQ. Trimming cost V 0 bases and J 7 bases; bases outside gene matches: 11. The CDR3 consists of 17 residues. How the authors handled the data: The assay estimated nucleated cells by amplifying reference gene primers. The method was immunoSEQ multiplex PCR; TCRdb's version includes in-frame clones alone and lacks a portion of them. Clone size and V and J calls were adopted from that table, with D and trimming inferred from the DNA. Altogether roughly 60,000 clones are present, approximately 92% being singletons, with the ten largest covering around a tenth. This clone has a single count.

The TCR was taken from a woman older than 75 with active COVID-19. The chain couples TRBV4-2 to TRBJ1-5; TRBD1 aligns across 8 bases. Sequenced input: peripheral blood. For the CDR3, the DNA is TGTGCCAGCAGCCAAGAAGCGGGAACAGGGGGAGGACAGCCCCAGCATTTT. Amino acid sequence: CASSQEAGTGGGQPQHF.